The T cell receptor beta chain under discussion was sequenced for a study of T cell responses to AZD1222 COVID-19 vaccine. This clone was detected only once. The antigen is undetermined. General observations from the study: Nearly half of unique spike-specific TCRs reportedly avoided B.1.351 and B.1.1.7 mutated regions. In a largely white British group with more females than males, clonal diversity was possibly underestimated. Repertoire sampling was restricted to post-peak T cell response timepoints.

Sequencing was performed with immunoSEQ multiplex PCR; in TCRdb, only in-frame clones are kept and a portion is missing. This table holds about 93,000 clones, around nine tenths found once. Germline V CDR1 and CDR2: LNHDA, SQIVND (reference sequence). The CDR3 sequence is 14 residues long. V lost 5 bases to trimming and J lost 4 bases, with 11 bases between them. The source material was peripheral blood, sampled on day 0 of MenACWY control vaccination. The clonotype comes from an adult in good health. V gene TRBV19 combines with J gene TRBJ1-4; no clear D. The CDR3 region has the DNA TGTGCCAGTAGTGACGGCTCACTTAATGAAAAACTGTTTTTT. This sequence encodes CASSDGSLNEKLFF.